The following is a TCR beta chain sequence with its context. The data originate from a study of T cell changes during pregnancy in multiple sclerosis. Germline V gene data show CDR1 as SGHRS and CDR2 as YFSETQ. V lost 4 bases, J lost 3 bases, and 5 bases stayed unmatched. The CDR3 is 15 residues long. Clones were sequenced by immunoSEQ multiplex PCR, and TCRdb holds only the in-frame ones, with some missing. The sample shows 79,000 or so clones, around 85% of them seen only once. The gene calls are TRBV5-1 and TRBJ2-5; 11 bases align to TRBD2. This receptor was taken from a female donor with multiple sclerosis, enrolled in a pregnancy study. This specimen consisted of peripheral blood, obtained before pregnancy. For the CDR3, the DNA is TGCGCCAGCAGCAACTTGGGACTAGCGGAAGAGACCCAGTACTTC. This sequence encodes CASSNLGLAEETQYF.